This T cell receptor (beta chain) comes out of a study of T-cell reconstitution after alpha-beta-depleted transplantation in children. General observations from the study: At around two months after transplant, the alpha-beta T cells were reportedly derived from several hundred expanded clones that came from non-depleted graft cells.

Construction of the TCRbeta library involved unique molecular identifiers. From the PCR reads, TCRdb called clonotypes with MiXCR, one entry per CDR3 protein. The sample has roughly 350,000 distinct CDR3 sequences, about a sixth seen once. The sample holds a few counts of this clonotype. The antigen is not known. CDR1 and CDR2 from the germline V gene are KGHSH and LQKENI. This CDR3 region has 14 residues. Trimming took off 4 bases at V and 10 bases at J, with 19 bases between the two ends. The source material was PBMCs, mostly from graft donor cells, sampled 360 days after TCRalphabeta/CD19-depleted stem cell transplant. The chain joins TRBV18 to TRBJ1-1; TRBD1 is a possible D gene (6 bases). The receptor comes from a male patient aged 2 to 10 who had a stem cell transplant for acute lymphoblastic leukemia, so the T cells may come from the graft donor. Here the CDR3 DNA reads TGTGCCAGCTCACTCCTCACGGAGGGGGACGGAGCTTTCTTT. Its translation is CASSLLTEGDGAFF.